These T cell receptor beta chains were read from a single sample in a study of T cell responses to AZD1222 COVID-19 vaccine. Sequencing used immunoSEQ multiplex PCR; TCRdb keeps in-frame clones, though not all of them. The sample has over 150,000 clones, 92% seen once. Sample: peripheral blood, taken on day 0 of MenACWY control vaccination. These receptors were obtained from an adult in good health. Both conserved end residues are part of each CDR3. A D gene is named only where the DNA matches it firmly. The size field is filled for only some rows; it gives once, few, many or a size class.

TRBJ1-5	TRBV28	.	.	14	TGTGCCAGCAGTTTTGGAGGGCTTCGTCAGCCCCAGCATTTT	CASSFGGLRQPQHF
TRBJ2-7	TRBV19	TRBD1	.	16	TGTGCCAGTAGTATCCTCGGACAGGGGTCTTTCTACGAGCAGTACTTC	CASSILGQGSFYEQYF
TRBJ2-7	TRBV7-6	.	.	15	TGTGCCAGCAGCTTATTTCCGGGTGAGGCCTCCGAGCAGTACTTC	CASSLFPGEASEQYF
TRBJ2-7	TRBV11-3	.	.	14	TGTGCCAGCAGCGTTACCGGGACAACCTACGAGCAGTACTTC	CASSVTGTTYEQYF
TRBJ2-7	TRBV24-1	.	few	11	TGTGCCACCAGTGATCGGTACGAGCAGTACTTC	CATSDRYEQYF
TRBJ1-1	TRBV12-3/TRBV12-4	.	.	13	TGTGCCAGCAGTTTCTTGCGCGGAACTGAAGCTTTCTTT	CASSFLRGTEAFF
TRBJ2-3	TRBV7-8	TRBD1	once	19	TGTGCCAGCAGCCTTGGACAGGGGGCCCCCTTGGGTAGGGCAGATACGCAGTATTTT	CASSLGQGAPLGRADTQYF
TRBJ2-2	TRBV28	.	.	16	TGTGCCAGCAGTTGGTGGACTGGGGCTGCAACCGGGGAGCTGTTTTTT	CASSWWTGAATGELFF
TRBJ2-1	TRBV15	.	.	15	TGTGCCACCAGCAGAGCCTCCGAGGGGGGCCGGGAGCAGTTCTTC	CATSRASEGGREQFF
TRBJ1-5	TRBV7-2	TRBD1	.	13	TGTGCCAGCAGCTTAAACAGGGGCCAGCCCCAGCATTTT	CASSLNRGQPQHF
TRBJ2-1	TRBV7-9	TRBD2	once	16	TGTGCCAGCAGCGGACTGACTAGCGGGATCTACAATGAGCAGTTCTTC	CASSGLTSGIYNEQFF
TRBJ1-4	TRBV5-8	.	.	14	TGTGCCAGCAGCTTGGGCCAGGGGAATGAAAAACTGTTTTTT	CASSLGQGNEKLFF
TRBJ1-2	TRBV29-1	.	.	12	TGCAGCGTTGAAGAGCCTAACTATGGCTACACCTTC	CSVEEPNYGYTF
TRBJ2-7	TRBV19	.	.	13	TGTGCCAGTAGTGGGGGCACCTCCTACGAGCAGTACTTC	CASSGGTSYEQYF
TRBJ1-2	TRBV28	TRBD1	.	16	TGTGCCAGCAGTTTAACGCGGGGACAGGCTAACTATGGCTACACCTTC	CASSLTRGQANYGYTF
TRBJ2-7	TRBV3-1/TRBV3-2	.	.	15	TGTGCCAGCAGCACTAACCCCGCAGCCTCCTACGAGCAGTACTTC	CASSTNPAASYEQYF
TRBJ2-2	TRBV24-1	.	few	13	TGTGCCGCAAGGGCTAGGCTCACCGGGGAGCTGTTTTTT	CAARARLTGELFF
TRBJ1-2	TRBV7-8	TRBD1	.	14	TGTGCCAGCAGCTTGACAGGGGAGATCTATGGCTACACCTTC	CASSLTGEIYGYTF
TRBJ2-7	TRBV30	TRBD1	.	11	TGTGCCTGGAGTACCGGGACAGGACGTTCCTTC	CAWSTGTGRSF
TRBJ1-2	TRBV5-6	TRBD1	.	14	TGTGCCAGCAGCGCGGGACAGGGGAACTATGGCTACACCTTC	CASSAGQGNYGYTF